This is a list of T cell receptor beta chains from one sample in a study of T cell responses to AZD1222 COVID-19 vaccine. Sequencing used immunoSEQ multiplex PCR; TCRdb keeps in-frame clones, though not all of them. The data contain about 100,000 clones, 88% of them singletons. Sequenced here: peripheral blood, sampled on day 0 of AZD1222 vaccination. The receptors were sampled from an adult in good health. Both conserved end residues are part of each CDR3. Each record gives: V gene, D gene, J gene, clone size, CDR3 protein, CDR3 DNA. A D gene is named only where the DNA matches it firmly. Clone size is stated in some rows and not others, as once, few, many or a class when expanded.

TRBV7-9,NA,TRBJ2-7,NA,CASSPRTGKSSYEQYF,TGTGCCAGCAGCCCTCGGACGGGAAAGAGCTCCTACGAGCAGTACTTC
TRBV7-2,TRBD1,TRBJ1-5,NA,CASSLQGAAGNQPQHF,TGTGCCAGCAGCCTTCAGGGGGCAGCGGGCAATCAGCCCCAGCATTTT
TRBV6-5,NA,TRBJ2-1,NA,CASSYPGFGNNEQFF,TGTGCCAGCAGTTACCCGGGGTTCGGGAACAATGAGCAGTTCTTC
TRBV14,NA,TRBJ2-5,NA,CASSRNGDFKETQYF,TGTGCCAGCAGCCGTAATGGTGACTTTAAAGAGACCCAGTACTTC
TRBV2,TRBD2,TRBJ2-1,NA,CASSDRLAGNFDEQFF,TGTGCCAGCAGTGATCGACTAGCGGGAAATTTCGATGAGCAGTTCTTC
TRBV27,TRBD1,TRBJ1-1,once,CASTVGQGANTEAFF,TGTGCCAGCACCGTTGGTCAGGGGGCGAACACTGAAGCTTTCTTT
TRBV30,NA,TRBJ1-1,NA,CAWSPQWGTEAFF,TGTGCCTGGAGCCCCCAGTGGGGCACTGAAGCTTTCTTT
TRBV9,NA,TRBJ2-1,NA,CASSARQATAYNEQFF,TGTGCCAGCAGCGCAAGACAGGCGACAGCCTACAATGAGCAGTTCTTC
TRBV9,NA,TRBJ1-2,NA,CASSPRGGNYGYTF,TGTGCCAGCAGCCCGAGGGGGGGTAACTATGGCTACACCTTC
TRBV28,NA,TRBJ1-5,NA,CASLNTSSNQPQHF,TGTGCCAGCTTAAACACGAGTTCCAATCAGCCCCAGCATTTT
TRBV30,NA,TRBJ1-2,few,CAWSAGYTGGTF,TGTGCCTGGAGTGCGGGCTACACGGGGGGGACCTTC
TRBV4-3,NA,TRBJ1-5,NA,CASSQVFSDRVLGPQHF,TGCGCCAGCAGCCAAGTCTTTTCCGACAGAGTCTTAGGGCCCCAGCATTTT
TRBV21-1,NA,TRBJ1-3,NA,CASSKGGSRDIYF,TGTGCCAGCAGCAAAGGGGGGTCAAGGGATATATATTTT
TRBV27,TRBD1,TRBJ2-7,NA,CASSLRGQSSYEQYF,TGTGCCAGCAGCCTCCGGGGACAGAGCTCCTACGAGCAGTACTTC
TRBV15,NA,TRBJ2-1,NA,CATSRVQGNNNEQFF,TGTGCCACCAGCAGAGTGCAGGGAAATAACAATGAGCAGTTCTTC
TRBV28,NA,TRBJ1-1,once,CASNSPGQLTEAFF,TGTGCCAGCAATTCTCCCGGACAACTCACTGAAGCTTTCTTT
TRBV18,NA,TRBJ1-5,few,CASSPFAVVGGNQPQHF,TGTGCCAGCTCACCCTTCGCCGTCGTAGGGGGCAATCAGCCCCAGCATTTT
TRBV20-1,TRBD1,TRBJ2-1,NA,CSASPWGDRPGNEQFF,TGCAGTGCTAGTCCCTGGGGGGACAGGCCGGGGAATGAGCAGTTCTTC
TRBV6-5,NA,TRBJ1-1,once,CASAGGGVNTEAFF,TGTGCCAGCGCGGGGGGAGGGGTGAACACTGAAGCTTTCTTT
TRBV27,TRBD1,TRBJ2-1,NA,CASSPDRGPYNEQFF,TGTGCCAGCAGTCCGGACAGGGGCCCCTACAATGAGCAGTTCTTC
TRBV3-1/TRBV3-2,NA,TRBJ2-2,few,CASSRQVSNTGELFF,TGTGCCAGCAGCCGACAGGTATCGAACACCGGGGAGCTGTTTTTT
TRBV9,NA,TRBJ1-2,once,CASSALSLNEGYTF,TGTGCCAGCAGCGCCCTTTCCCTTAACGAGGGCTACACCTTC
TRBV18,NA,TRBJ1-2,NA,CASSNRDGRSYGYTF,TGTGCCAGCTCTAACCGGGACGGAAGATCCTATGGCTACACCTTC
TRBV5-1,TRBD1,TRBJ2-7,NA,CASSATPQGALSYEQYF,TGCGCCAGCAGCGCAACACCTCAGGGGGCCCTCTCCTACGAGCAGTACTTC
TRBV19,NA,TRBJ2-1,NA,CASSTYTSIHEQFF,TGTGCCAGTAGTACGTATACTAGCATCCATGAGCAGTTCTTC
TRBV6-5,NA,TRBJ1-1,NA,CASSFGLNTEAFF,TGTGCCAGCAGTTTTGGCTTGAACACTGAAGCTTTCTTT
TRBV9,TRBD2,TRBJ2-1,NA,CASQAGVSNNEQFF,TGTGCCAGCCAAGCGGGAGTCAGCAACAATGAGCAGTTCTTC
TRBV2,TRBD2,TRBJ2-3,NA,CASSDGGLAGVEDTQYF,TGTGCCAGCAGTGATGGCGGACTAGCGGGAGTCGAAGATACGCAGTATTTT
TRBV5-1,NA,TRBJ2-1,NA,CASSLGARFNEQFF,TGCGCCAGCAGCTTGGGAGCACGGTTCAATGAGCAGTTCTTC
TRBV5-1,NA,TRBJ2-2,NA,CASSWAGSRTGELFF,TGCGCCAGCAGCTGGGCGGGAAGTAGGACCGGGGAGCTGTTTTTT
TRBV6-5,NA,TRBJ2-5,NA,CASRHRTQYF,TGTGCCAGCAGACACAGGACCCAGTACTTC
TRBV28,NA,TRBJ2-1,once,CASSSYRGANNEQFF,TGTGCCAGCAGTTCCTATCGGGGGGCCAACAATGAGCAGTTCTTC
TRBV29-1,NA,TRBJ1-2,NA,CSGSRDSDYGYTF,TGCAGCGGAAGCCGGGACTCAGACTATGGCTACACCTTC
TRBV9,TRBD1,TRBJ2-7,NA,CASSVGTGGRSYEQYF,TGTGCCAGCAGCGTAGGGACAGGGGGAAGGAGCTACGAGCAGTACTTC
TRBV7-3,NA,TRBJ2-1,NA,CASSQGHSNEQFF,TGTGCCAGCAGCCAGGGACACTCAAATGAGCAGTTCTTC
TRBV10-2,NA,TRBJ2-7,NA,CASSDWLQGNEQYF,TGCGCCAGCAGTGACTGGTTGCAGGGGAACGAGCAGTACTTC
TRBV6-4,TRBD1,TRBJ2-2,NA,CASSDSWTGTSGELFF,TGTGCCAGCAGTGACTCATGGACAGGGACGTCCGGGGAGCTGTTTTTT
TRBV2,NA,TRBJ1-1,NA,CASSVVKGSRGGGSTEAFF,TGTGCCAGCAGCGTCGTAAAAGGTTCAAGGGGTGGGGGGAGCACTGAAGCTTTCTTT
TRBV6-5,NA,TRBJ2-1,NA,CASSYGTVGVPIEQFF,TGTGCCAGCAGTTACGGGACCGTAGGGGTGCCGATTGAGCAGTTCTTC
TRBV10-3,TRBD1,TRBJ1-5,NA,CAIRGQGVFGNQPQHF,TGTGCCATCCGAGGACAGGGGGTTTTTGGCAATCAGCCCCAGCATTTT
TRBV5-1,NA,TRBJ2-1,NA,CASSPPSDEQFF,TGCGCCAGCAGCCCCCCATCGGATGAGCAGTTCTTC
TRBV5-6,TRBD1,TRBJ1-1,NA,CASSLLDRDDTEAFF,TGTGCCAGCAGCTTGTTGGACAGGGACGACACTGAAGCTTTCTTT
TRBV30,NA,TRBJ2-1,NA,CAWSSRPSSYNEQFF,TGTGCCTGGAGTTCAAGACCGAGCTCCTACAATGAGCAGTTCTTC
TRBV9,TRBD1,TRBJ2-7,NA,CASSPGQGLWEQYF,TGTGCCAGCAGCCCCGGACAGGGTTTGTGGGAGCAGTACTTC
TRBV2,TRBD1,TRBJ1-2,once,CASKIAGTAYGYTF,TGTGCCAGCAAAATAGCCGGGACAGCCTATGGCTACACCTTC
TRBV4-1,NA,TRBJ1-2,NA,CASSPEEINRAGVPYGYTF,TGCGCCAGCAGCCCGGAGGAAATAAACCGGGCAGGAGTACCTTATGGCTACACCTTC
TRBV27,NA,TRBJ1-2,NA,CASSLSAWTYGYTF,TGTGCCAGCAGCCTTTCGGCGTGGACCTATGGCTACACCTTC
TRBV10-1,NA,TRBJ2-3,NA,CASSDIADTQYF,TGCGCCAGCAGTGACATCGCAGATACGCAGTATTTT
TRBV19,NA,TRBJ1-2,few,CASSISDGYTF,TGTGCCAGTAGTATCTCAGACGGCTACACCTTC
TRBV20-1,NA,TRBJ2-7,NA,CSASRGGERGEQYF,TGCAGTGCTAGTAGGGGCGGAGAGAGGGGCGAGCAGTACTTC
TRBV4-2,TRBD1,TRBJ1-1,NA,CASSPGQSWVGSTEAFF,TGTGCCAGCAGCCCGGGACAGAGTTGGGTCGGAAGCACTGAAGCTTTCTTT
TRBV11-2,NA,TRBJ2-7,NA,CASSLAESEQYF,TGTGCCAGCAGCTTGGCGGAGAGCGAGCAGTACTTC
TRBV19,NA,TRBJ1-1,NA,CASSIDPQEMNTEAFF,TGTGCCAGTAGTATAGACCCACAGGAGATGAACACTGAAGCTTTCTTT
TRBV29-1,NA,TRBJ2-1,NA,CSVGVIDQSRWIEQFF,TGCAGCGTTGGGGTTATAGACCAATCACGTTGGATTGAGCAGTTCTTC
TRBV3-1/TRBV3-2,TRBD1,TRBJ2-3,NA,CASSHLRTGGADTQYF,TGTGCCAGCAGCCACCTAAGGACAGGGGGGGCGGATACGCAGTATTTT
TRBV6-1,TRBD1,TRBJ2-7,NA,CASSESSYRTGAPYEQYF,TGTGCCAGCAGTGAATCCTCCTATCGGACAGGGGCCCCCTACGAGCAGTACTTC
TRBV10-3,NA,TRBJ2-7,NA,CAIRVGQGMMGEQYF,TGTGCCATCCGGGTTGGGCAGGGAATGATGGGCGAGCAGTACTTC
TRBV4-2,NA,TRBJ2-7,NA,CASSQDRAYEQYF,TGTGCCAGCAGCCAAGACAGGGCCTACGAGCAGTACTTC
TRBV9,NA,TRBJ1-1,once,CASSGPGNTEAFF,TGTGCCAGTTCAGGGCCGGGGAACACTGAAGCTTTCTTT